The 27 T cell receptor beta chains below were found in one sample sequenced in a study of technical replicates of blood from a handful of donors. The table came from immunoSEQ multiplex PCR; TCRdb's copy has only in-frame clones and leaves some out. The data show about 85,000 clones, over 90% seen once. The specimen was T cells isolated from PBMCs. These receptors were collected from a human donor in good health.

The J gene is TRBJ2-7, the V gene TRBV4-2; TRBD1 agrees at 8 bases. CDR1 and CDR2 (germline): LGHNA, YNFKEQ. CDR3 size: 17 residues. V was pared by 0 bases and J by 2 bases, with 9 bases of the junction left unmatched. The CDR3 reads CASSQEGGQALTYEQYF. The CDR3 nucleotides read TGTGCCAGCAGCCAAGAGGGGGGACAGGCGCTCACCTACGAGCAGTACTTC.

This clone was found once. The chain couples TRBV27 to TRBJ2-2; D is possibly TRBD2 (7 bases). This CDR3 is 15 amino acids long. The ends were cut back, 3 bases at V and 1 base at J, with 9 bases in the middle. In germline, CDR1 is MNHEY, CDR2 SMNVEV (reference sequence). CDR3 residues: CASSFGGRNTGELFF. DNA for the CDR3: TGTGCCAGCAGTTTCGGGGGGCGGAACACCGGGGAGCTGTTTTTT.

The V and J genes are TRBV18 and TRBJ2-1, with D possibly matching TRBD1 (6 bases). V was trimmed by 6 bases and J by 6 bases, leaving 12 bases between them. Germline V gene data show CDR1 as KGHSH and CDR2 as LQKENI. The CDR3 spans 13 residues. CDR3 in DNA: TGTGCCAGCTCCGAAATGGACAGCAATGAGCAGTTCTTC. This codes for CASSEMDSNEQFF.

The V gene is TRBV28, the J gene TRBJ2-2; D is uncertain. The CDR3 contains 15 residues. Looked up from germline, CDR1 is MDHEN and CDR2 is SYDVKM. V lost 6 bases to trimming and J lost 4 bases, with 15 bases between them. CDR3: CASSPISHGTGELFF. The CDR3 DNA reads as TGTGCCAGCAGCCCTATCTCGCACGGCACCGGGGAGCTGTTTTTT. The variable domain in full, completed from reference TRBV28 and TRBJ2-2, reads DVKVTQSSRYLVKRTGEKVFLECVQDMDHENMFWYRQDPGLGLRLIYFSYDVKMKEKGDIPEGYSVSREKKERFSLILESASTNQTSMYLCASSPISHGTGELFFGEGSRLTVL.

The J gene is TRBJ2-4, the V gene TRBV5-6; maybe TRBD1 (5 bases). Germline V gives CDR1 SGHDT, CDR2 YYEEEE. The CDR3 length is 13 residues. The V end lost 0 bases, the J end lost 8 bases, and 9 bases lay between the germline ends. The CDR3 here is CASSLDRLDIQYF. CDR3 coding DNA: TGTGCCAGCAGCTTGGACAGGTTGGACATTCAGTACTTC.

V and J are TRBV19 and TRBJ2-7; no clear D gene. The V gene lost 1 base and the J gene lost 2 bases, with 9 bases spanning the gap. This CDR3 spans 14 amino acids. The V gene's germline CDR1 is LNHDA and CDR2 SQIVND (reference sequence). The DNA for the CDR3 is TGTGCCAGTAGTATAGGCCTTGGCACCTACGAGCAGTACTTC. Its protein product is CASSIGLGTYEQYF.

The CDR3 DNA reads as TGTGCCAGCAGCTCGAAGACAGGCTCCAGCACAGATACGCAGTATTTT. It yields the protein CASSSKTGSSTDTQYF. This chain uses TRBV7-6 with TRBJ2-3, with D possibly matching TRBD1 (6 bases). The CDR3 contains 16 residues. V was pared by 4 bases and J by 0 bases, with 14 bases between. Germline loops: CDR1 SGHVS, CDR2 FNYEAQ.

In the case of this clone: At one boundary the junction diverges from the germline segment, which might be a read error. V usage is TRBV7-7 and J usage is TRBJ2-2; tentatively, D is TRBD1 (5 bases). CDR1 SSHAT and CDR2 FNYEAQ come from the germline V gene (reference sequence). This CDR3 has 18 amino acids. CDR3 amino acids: CASSLDVFGAQGTGELFF. The CDR3 DNA sequence: TGTGCTAGCAGCTTAGACGTATTTGGGGCTCAGGGCACCGGGGAGCTGTTTTTT.

This chain uses TRBV5-6 with TRBJ2-5, with TRBD2 matching 8 bases. Losses at the gene ends were 4 bases for V and 5 bases for J; bases not matched to a gene: 7. CDR1 is SGHDT and CDR2 is YYEEEE in the germline V gene. This CDR3 is 14 amino acids long. CDR3 sequence (DNA): TGTGCCAGCAGCACCGGGACTAGTTGGGAGACCCAGTACTTC. Its protein is CASSTGTSWETQYF.

The V call is TRBV2, the J call TRBJ2-3; D gene ambiguous. The germline V gene encodes CDR1 SNHLY and CDR2 FYNNEI. The CDR3 covers 12 residues. Trimming removed 5 bases at V and 2 bases at J, with 5 bases between. This CDR3 is CASSPYTDTQYF. DNA for the CDR3: TGTGCCAGCAGTCCGTACACAGATACGCAGTATTTT.

This clone has a single count. This chain joins TRBV6-6 and TRBJ2-3; 8 nucleotides agree with TRBD1. V dropped 6 bases and J dropped 8; count of bases not matched to a gene: 7. This CDR3 contains 13 residues. Germline V CDR1 and CDR2: MNHNY, SVGAGI (reference sequence). CDR3 protein: CASRQGEVGTQYF. The CDR3 DNA sequence: TGTGCCAGCAGACAGGGGGAAGTTGGTACGCAGTATTTT.

The chain is built from TRBV5-1 and TRBJ2-3; 8 bases are shared with TRBD1. V dropped 0 bases and J dropped 2; count of bases not matched to a gene: 11. The CDR3 length is 18 residues. In germline, CDR1 is SGHRS, CDR2 YFSETQ. This chain's CDR3 is CASSLGQGIQIYTDTQYF. The CDR3 DNA reads TGCGCCAGCAGCTTGGGACAGGGGATTCAAATATACACAGATACGCAGTATTTT.

The chain combines TRBV9 with TRBJ2-4, with 8 positions matching TRBD1. This CDR3 region has 16 residues. V was pared by 0 bases and J by 5 bases, with 7 bases of the junction left unmatched. CDR1 is SGDLS, CDR2 YYNGEE, per germline. DNA for the CDR3: TGTGCCAGCAGCGTAGAGGGGGGACAGGAGCAAAACATTCAGTACTTC. Its translation is CASSVEGGQEQNIQYF. The whole variable domain, filled in from reference TRBV9 and TRBJ2-4, reads DSGVTQTPKHLITATGQRVTLRCSPRSGDLSVYWYQQSLDQGLQFLIQYYNGEERAKGNILERFSAQQFPDLHSELNLSSLELGDSALYFCASSVEGGQEQNIQYFGAGTRLSVL.

V and J are TRBV6-6 and TRBJ1-2, with a tentative D call TRBD1 (5 bases). The length of the CDR3 is 15 residues. CDR1 and CDR2 (germline): MNHNY, SVGAGI (reference sequence). The germline V and J ends were trimmed by 1 base and 6 bases, with 15 bases remaining between them. The CDR3 DNA reads as TGTGCCAGCAGTTACTTTGATCCTTCGGGGGATGGCTACACCTTC. Translation: CASSYFDPSGDGYTF.

The chain carries TRBV7-9 and TRBJ2-1, with a tentative D call TRBD1 (6 bases). The CDR3 contains 16 residues. V lost 6 bases and J 4 bases, leaving 19 bases between the germline ends. Germline CDR1 reads SEHNR; CDR2 reads FQNEAQ (reference sequence). Written as DNA, the CDR3 is TGTGCCAGCAGTGAGTTTAGGACAGAGACGTACAATGAGCAGTTCTTC. Translated, it gives CASSEFRTETYNEQFF.

J is TRBJ1-3 and V is TRBV9; the match to TRBD1 covers 8 bases. The germline gives CDR1 SGDLS, CDR2 YYNGEE. This CDR3 is built from 14 residues. With V trimmed by 3 bases and J by 2 bases, 1 base remained unmatched. The CDR3 sequence is CASSATGAGNTIYF. CDR3 in DNA: TGTGCCAGCAGCGCGACAGGGGCTGGAAACACCATATATTTT.

Here the CDR3 DNA reads TGTGCCAGCAGCTTGTACAGGGACGGAAACACCATATATTTT. This translates into CASSLYRDGNTIYF. The V and J genes are TRBV5-4 and TRBJ1-3, with TRBD1 as a possible D gene (6 bases). The CDR3 contains 14 residues. Per the germline V gene, CDR1 is SGHNT and CDR2 is YYREEE (reference sequence). Trimming left V 1 base short and J 4 bases short, with 9 bases between.

This chain connects TRBV7-3 to TRBJ1-2; TRBD1 agrees at 9 bases. V was clipped by 5 bases and J by 8 bases; unmatched bases: 9. The germline V gene encodes CDR1 SGHTA and CDR2 FQGTGA. CDR3 length: 14 amino acids. The CDR3 bases are TGTGCCAGCAGCCCGTCACAGGGGGCGGGCGGCTACACCTTC. This gives the protein CASSPSQGAGGYTF.

The chain recombines TRBV6-5 with TRBJ1-1; possibly TRBD1 for D (6 bases). Trimming left V 6 bases short and J 1 base short, with 6 bases between. The CDR3 runs 12 residues. Germline V gene lookup returns CDR1 MNHEY and CDR2 SVGAGI. The CDR3 loop reads CASRQGNTEAFF. The CDR3, as DNA: TGTGCCAGCAGACAGGGGAACACTGAAGCTTTCTTT.

The CDR3 DNA sequence: TGCGCCAGCAGGAGGACTAGCGGGCCACGGACAGATACGCAGTATTTT. Translated: CASRRTSGPRTDTQYF. The chain combines TRBV4-1 with TRBJ2-3; 11 bases map to TRBD2. The CDR3 has 16 amino acids. V shed 6 bases, J shed 3 bases, and the junction held 8 bases outside the gene matches. Germline CDR1 and CDR2: MGHRA and YSYEKL.

The CDR3 bases are TGTGCCAGCAGCATCCGGGACAGGGTAGCCTACGAGCAGTACTTC. This sequence encodes CASSIRDRVAYEQYF. This rearrangement joins TRBV11-3 to TRBJ2-7, with 9 positions matching TRBD1. This CDR3 contains 15 residues. After removal of 5 bases from V and 2 bases from J, the junction contained 7 bases not matched to a gene. Germline V gene lookup returns CDR1 SGHNT and CDR2 YENEEA.

The chain recombines TRBV4-1 with TRBJ1-5; 7 bases map to TRBD1. CDR3 size: 15 residues. V trimming: 1 base; J trimming: 4 bases; junction bases outside the gene matches: 4. Germline CDR1 MGHRA, CDR2 YSYEKL. The CDR3 is CASSQGDRVNQPQHF. The CDR3 DNA follows: TGCGCCAGCAGCCAAGGAGACAGGGTAAATCAGCCCCAGCATTTT.

Concerning this clone itself: At one end the junction does not follow the germline gene, possibly because of a read error. This sequence joins TRBV5-4 and TRBJ2-7; no clear D. CDR3 size: 14 residues. Germline CDR1 is SGHNT and CDR2 is YYREEE (reference sequence). This CDR3 reads CASSLSPIAYEQYF. The CDR3 DNA reads as TGTGCCAGCAGTCTATCACCGATCGCCTATGAGCAGTACTTC.

This chain links TRBV6-1 with TRBJ2-1, with 8 bases lining up with TRBD2. Germline CDR1 is MNHNS and CDR2 is SASEGT. Trimming at V came to 7 bases and at J to 8 bases, leaving 13 bases not matched to a gene. The CDR3 length is 15 residues. CDR3 region: CASKEVAGGGDEQFF. The DNA of the CDR3 is TGTGCCAGCAAGGAGGTTGCGGGAGGTGGGGATGAGCAGTTCTTC.

CDR3 loop: CASSIGAGVRKETQYF. The CDR3, as DNA: TGTGCCAGTAGTATAGGTGCGGGGGTTCGAAAGGAGACCCAGTACTTC. V and J are TRBV19 and TRBJ2-5; TRBD2 aligns across 7 bases. The J segment lost 5 bases and the V segment lost 1 base, leaving 10 bases of the junction unmatched. This CDR3 is 16 amino acids long. In germline, CDR1 is LNHDA, CDR2 SQIVND (reference sequence). Complete variable domain (other parts from reference TRBV19 and TRBJ2-5): DGGITQSPKYLFRKEGQNVTLSCEQNLNHDAMYWYRQDPGQGLRLIYYSQIVNDFQKGDIAEGYSVSREKKESFPLTVTSAQKNPTAFYLCASSIGAGVRKETQYFGPGTRLLVL.

This chain links TRBV19 with TRBJ1-2; 8 positions agree with TRBD1. This CDR3 is 15 amino acids long. Germline loops: CDR1 LNHDA, CDR2 SQIVND (reference sequence). The V and J ends lost 7 bases and 5 bases, in that order; junction bases with no gene match: 12. The CDR3 loop reads CASTQDRGPPYGYTF. In nucleotides, the CDR3 is TGTGCCAGTACCCAAGACAGGGGCCCCCCGTATGGCTACACCTTC.

The CDR3 region has the DNA TGCGCCAGCAGTGAGGGGACTAGCTTCGATGAGCAGTTCTTC. Its translation is CASSEGTSFDEQFF. This chain connects TRBV10-1 to TRBJ2-1; 9 positions match TRBD2. With V trimmed by 2 bases and J by 8 bases, 4 bases remained unmatched. Germline assignment: CDR1 WNHNN and CDR2 SYGVQD (reference sequence). This CDR3 has 14 amino acids.